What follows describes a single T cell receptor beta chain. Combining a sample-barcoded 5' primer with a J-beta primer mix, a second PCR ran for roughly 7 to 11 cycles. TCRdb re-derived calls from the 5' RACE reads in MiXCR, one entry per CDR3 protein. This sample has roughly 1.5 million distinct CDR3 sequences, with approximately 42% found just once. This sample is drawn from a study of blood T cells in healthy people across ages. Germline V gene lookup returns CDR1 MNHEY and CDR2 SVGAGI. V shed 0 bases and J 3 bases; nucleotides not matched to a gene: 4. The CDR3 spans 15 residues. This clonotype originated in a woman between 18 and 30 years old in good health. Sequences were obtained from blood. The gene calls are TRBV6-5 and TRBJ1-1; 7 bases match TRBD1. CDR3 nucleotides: TGTGCCAGCAGTTACTCGGGTACAGGGGACACTGAAGCTTTCTTT. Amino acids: CASSYSGTGDTEAFF.